Given below is one T cell receptor beta chain in context. The antigen remains undetermined. Method: immunoSEQ multiplex PCR; TCRdb's copy keeps in-frame clones and lacks some. The profile shows 15,000 to 20,000 clones, more than 80% of them singletons. The source of the sample is a study of OX40 agonist ivuxolimab in advanced cancers. Overall study: A diagnosis of hepatocellular carcinoma, melanoma, renal cell or head and neck cancer was present in dose-escalation patients.

Notes on the study in general: The mean number of expanded clones was higher in CD8+ T cells than in CD4+. There was clonal expansion of CD4+ and CD8+ blood T cells by week 6 at 0.1 to 3.0 mg/kg. In the expanded peripheral T cells, antigen specificity was never determined.

The sample here was CD4+ or CD8+ T cells sorted from blood, taken in a trial of the OX40 agonist ivuxolimab. The TCR was taken from an adult with an advanced solid tumor such as melanoma, head and neck, liver or kidney cancer.

CDR3 nucleotides: TGTGCCAGTATCGGAAACAGGGTTGCTACTGAAGCTTTCTTT. Its translation: CASIGNRVATEAFF. This chain connects TRBV19 to TRBJ1-1; D possibly corresponds to TRBD1 (6 bases). Trimming left V 7 bases short and J 5 bases short, with 17 bases between. CDR3 size: 14 residues. Germline assignment: CDR1 LNHDA and CDR2 SQIVND (reference sequence). Looking up the rest from reference TRBV19 and TRBJ1-1 gives the full variable domain: DGGITQSPKYLFRKEGQNVTLSCEQNLNHDAMYWYRQDPGQGLRLIYYSQIVNDFQKGDIAEGYSVSREKKESFPLTVTSAQKNPTAFYLCASIGNRVATEAFFGQGTRLTVV.